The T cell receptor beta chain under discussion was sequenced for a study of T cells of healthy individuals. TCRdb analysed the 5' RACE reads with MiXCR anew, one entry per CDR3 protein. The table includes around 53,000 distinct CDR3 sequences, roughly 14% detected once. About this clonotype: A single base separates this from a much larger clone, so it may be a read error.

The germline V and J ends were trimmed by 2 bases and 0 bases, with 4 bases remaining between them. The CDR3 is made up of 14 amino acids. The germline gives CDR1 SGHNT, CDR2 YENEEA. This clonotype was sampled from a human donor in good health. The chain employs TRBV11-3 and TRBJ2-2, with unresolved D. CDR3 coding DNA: TGTGCCAGCAGCTTACATACGAACACCGGGGAGCTGTTTTTT. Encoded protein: CASSLHTNTGELFF.